This entry describes one T cell receptor beta chain. Pooling was applied to second doses at about 4 or about 12 weeks. This CDR3 has 13 amino acids. Germline V gene data show CDR1 as ENHRY and CDR2 as SYGVKD. V lost 10 bases, J lost 4 bases, and 6 bases stayed unmatched. This entry belongs to a study of T cell responses to AZD1222 COVID-19 vaccine. Clones were read by immunoSEQ multiplex PCR, and TCRdb kept only the in-frame ones, dropping some. This sample has over 130,000 clones, with more than 85% found just once. The TCR comes from an adult who received the AZD1222 COVID-19 vaccine. The specimen comprised peripheral blood, sampled 28 days after the second AZD1222 dose. The V gene is TRBV10-3, the J gene TRBJ1-4; 7 bases match TRBD1. CDR3 nucleotide sequence: TGTGCCACCACAGGGGACTTTAATGAAAAACTGTTTTTT. It encodes CATTGDFNEKLFF.